A single sample gave rise to the 26 T cell receptor beta chains below, sequenced in a study of graft-versus-host responses after intestinal transplantation. Repertoires were generated with immunoSEQ multiplex PCR, while TCRdb's copy carries only in-frame clones and drops some. This table holds more than 80,000 clones, about 87% found once. Antigens of these TCRs are unknown. The input for sequencing was unstimulated CD4+ T cells sorted from spleen or lymph node cells, taken before transplant. These receptors were obtained from a human donor who was the organ donor for an intestinal transplant.

The chain couples TRBV4-1 to TRBJ2-1, with 8 nucleotides matching TRBD2. The J segment lost 2 bases and the V segment lost 1 base, leaving 7 bases of the junction unmatched. The length of the CDR3 is 17 residues. From germline, CDR1 is MGHRA and CDR2 YSYEKL. Here the CDR3 reads CASSQGRGGLTYNEQFF. For the CDR3, the DNA is TGCGCCAGCAGCCAAGGTCGCGGGGGGCTGACCTACAATGAGCAGTTCTTC.

The chain carries TRBV11-3 and TRBJ2-1; possible D gene TRBD1, 5 bases. Germline loops: CDR1 SGHNT, CDR2 YENEEA. This CDR3 comprises 15 residues. Trimming removed 3 bases at V and 0 bases at J, with 9 bases between. DNA for the CDR3: TGTGCCAGCAGCTTCAGGGCTCCCTCCTACAATGAGCAGTTCTTC. This gives the protein CASSFRAPSYNEQFF.

J is TRBJ1-3 and V is TRBV7-3, with D perhaps matching TRBD1 (5 bases). The CDR3 extends over 13 amino acids. The V gene lost 4 bases and the J gene lost 4 bases, with 8 bases spanning the gap. Per the germline V gene, CDR1 is SGHTA and CDR2 is FQGTGA. In DNA form, the CDR3 reads TGTGCCAGCAGCTCGGACACGGGAAACACCATATATTTT. Amino acid sequence: CASSSDTGNTIYF.

V gene TRBV7-6 combines with J gene TRBJ2-7; no firm D call. The V end was cut by 5 bases, the J end by 6 bases, with 20 bases between. The CDR3 totals 15 residues. Germline V gene sequence: CDR1 SGHVS, CDR2 FNYEAQ. CDR3 nucleotides: TGTGCCAGCAGCGCGAGCTCCGGAGCGTTTGGCGAGCAGTACTTC. Translated, it gives CASSASSGAFGEQYF.

This clone has a single count. The V call is TRBV6-5, the J call TRBJ2-2; the match to TRBD1 covers 7 bases. CDR3 length equals 16 residues. Trimming removed 2 bases from V and 1 base from J; junction bases left unmatched: 4. Germline values: CDR1 MNHEY, CDR2 SVGAGI. The CDR3 DNA follows: TGTGCCAGCAGTTACCTGGGACAGTTGAACACCGGGGAGCTGTTTTTT. Amino acids: CASSYLGQLNTGELFF.

The chain's CDR3 is CASSVDRGWNEQFF. In DNA form, the CDR3 reads TGTGCCAGTAGTGTTGACAGGGGGTGGAATGAGCAGTTCTTC. The V gene is TRBV19, the J gene TRBJ2-1, with 9 bases lining up with TRBD1. CDR3 length: 14 residues. V gave up 5 bases and J gave up 7 bases; unmatched junction bases: 6. Germline lookup yields CDR1 LNHDA and CDR2 SQIVND (reference sequence). The variable domain in full, with the rest retrieved from reference TRBV19 and TRBJ2-1, is DGGITQSPKYLFRKEGQNVTLSCEQNLNHDAMYWYRQDPGQGLRLIYYSQIVNDFQKGDIAEGYSVSREKKESFPLTVTSAQKNPTAFYLCASSVDRGWNEQFFGPGTRLTVL.

The chain recombines TRBV5-3 with TRBJ1-5; tentative D call: TRBD1 (6 bases). TRBV5-3 is marked as an open reading frame, function uncertain. V was pared by 7 bases and J by 5 bases, with 25 bases between. CDR3 length equals 17 residues. The CDR3 DNA follows: TGTGCCAGATCAGCGGGGGCCCTGGGTCAATGGGATCAGCCCCAGCATTTT. Its protein is CARSAGALGQWDQPQHF.

The chain has TRBV7-2 and TRBJ2-7; no clear D. CDR3 length: 18 residues. Deletions cut 2 bases from V and 0 bases from J, with 20 bases between. Germline V gene lookup returns CDR1 SGHTA and CDR2 FQGNSA. DNA for the CDR3: TGTGCCAGCAGCTTATTCCTCGGCGGCAGCTGGAGCTCCTACGAGCAGTACTTC. This encodes CASSLFLGGSWSSYEQYF.

The chain has TRBV7-9 and TRBJ2-7; no reliable D call. CDR3 length: 12 residues. The V gene lost 5 bases and the J gene lost 1 base, with 6 bases spanning the gap. Germline loops: CDR1 SEHNR, CDR2 FQNEAQ (reference sequence). The CDR3 DNA follows: TGTGCCAGCAGCCTACAGTCCTACGAGCAGTACTTC. Translation: CASSLQSYEQYF.

CDR3 nucleotide sequence: TGTGCCAGCAGCTTTTTGGTCGGGACCCAGTACTTC. Translated: CASSFLVGTQYF. The chain is built from TRBV13 and TRBJ2-5; D is unresolved. CDR3 length equals 12 residues. V was shortened by 3 bases and J by 7 bases, with 9 bases between the two germline ends. Looked up from germline, CDR1 is PRHDT and CDR2 is FYEKMQ (reference sequence).

The CDR3 protein is CASSEEARLAKNIQYF. For the CDR3, the DNA is TGTGCCAGCAGTGAAGAGGCAAGACTAGCCAAAAACATTCAGTACTTC. The rearrangement joins TRBV6-1 to TRBJ2-4; D is unresolved. The CDR3 extends over 16 amino acids. CDR1 and CDR2 from the germline V gene are MNHNS and SASEGT. V was shortened by 1 base and J by 0 bases, with 10 bases between the two germline ends.

The J gene is TRBJ1-5, the V gene TRBV6-1; 7 nucleotides agree with TRBD1. The V and J ends lost 3 bases and 5 bases, in that order; junction bases with no gene match: 16. Germline assignment: CDR1 MNHNS and CDR2 SASEGT. This CDR3 is 18 amino acids long. CDR3 in amino acids: CASSDWRQGPRNHQPQHF. The CDR3 DNA follows: TGTGCCAGCAGTGATTGGCGACAGGGTCCCCGGAATCATCAGCCCCAGCATTTT.

J is TRBJ2-3 and V is TRBV29-1; 10 bases are a match to TRBD1. This CDR3 contains 13 residues. Germline assignment: CDR1 SQVTM and CDR2 ANQGSEA. V dropped 7 bases and J dropped 6; count of bases not matched to a gene: 7. The CDR3 loop reads CSGGQGLADTQYF. The CDR3 DNA reads TGCAGCGGGGGACAGGGGCTGGCGGATACGCAGTATTTT.

This chain links TRBV7-8 with TRBJ1-6; D remains unclear. The ends were cut back, 1 base at V and 9 bases at J, with 16 bases in the middle. This CDR3 has 16 amino acids. The germline CDR1 and CDR2 sequences are SGHVS and FQNEAQ. The CDR3 reads CASSLGEALTGSPLHF. The CDR3 region has the DNA TGTGCCAGCAGCTTAGGGGAGGCTCTGACGGGTTCACCCCTCCACTTT. Full variable domain (missing parts from reference TRBV7-8 and TRBJ1-6): GAGVSQSPRYKVAKRGQDVALRCDPISGHVSLFWYQQALGQGPEFLTYFQNEAQLDKSGLPSDRFFAERPEGSVSTLKIQRTQQEDSAVYLCASSLGEALTGSPLHFGNGTRLTVT.

The J gene is TRBJ2-3, the V gene TRBV4-3, with TRBD2 identical over 7 bases. CDR1 LGHNA and CDR2 YSLEER come from the germline V gene. V shed 3 bases, J shed 1 base, and the junction held 10 bases outside the gene matches. This CDR3 is 17 amino acids long. The CDR3 nucleotides read TGCGCCAGCAGCCAGGCACCGCGGGAGTCTGGCACAGATACGCAGTATTTT. It yields the protein CASSQAPRESGTDTQYF.

The rearrangement links TRBV6-5 to TRBJ1-5; D gene ambiguous. V dropped 6 bases and J dropped 5 bases, with 14 bases sitting between them. CDR1 is MNHEY, CDR2 SVGAGI, per germline. CDR3 length: 14 amino acids. In nucleotides, the CDR3 is TGTGCCAGCAGACCTGCGGGCGGATATCAGCCCCAGCATTTT. It encodes CASRPAGGYQPQHF.

The V call is TRBV7-2, the J call TRBJ1-2; 7 nucleotides agree with TRBD1. Per the germline V gene, CDR1 is SGHTA and CDR2 is FQGNSA. The CDR3 runs 15 residues. V shed 5 bases, J shed 7 bases, and the junction held 13 bases outside the gene matches. DNA of the CDR3: TGTGCCAGCAGCCCATCCAGGGGGACCCTTACTGGCTACACCTTC. Protein sequence: CASSPSRGTLTGYTF.

The chain links TRBV11-2 to TRBJ2-1; 12 positions match TRBD2. J lost 6 bases, V lost 5 bases, and 14 bases had no gene match. This CDR3 comprises 18 residues. Germline CDR1 and CDR2: SGHAT and FQNNGV. CDR3 region: CASSRGGLAGKGGNEQFF. CDR3 DNA: TGTGCCAGCAGCCGGGGCGGACTAGCGGGAAAGGGTGGCAATGAGCAGTTCTTC.

This clone was counted between two and nine times. This rearrangement joins TRBV5-6 to TRBJ2-1, with TRBD2 matching over 7 bases. This CDR3 has 15 residues. V shed 4 bases and J 1 base; nucleotides not matched to a gene: 5. The germline CDR1 and CDR2 sequences are SGHDT and YYEEEE. The CDR3 sequence is CASSPTSLSYNEQFF. The CDR3 bases are TGTGCCAGCAGCCCGACTAGCTTGTCCTACAATGAGCAGTTCTTC.

The rearrangement joins TRBV7-3 to TRBJ1-1, with 9 bases lining up with TRBD1. Trimming at V came to 2 bases and at J to 2 bases, leaving 6 bases not matched to a gene. The length of the CDR3 is 16 residues. Germline CDR1 reads SGHTA; CDR2 reads FQGTGA. CDR3 DNA: TGTGCCAGCAGCTTACGCTGGGACAGGGTCAACACTGAAGCTTTCTTT. Its protein is CASSLRWDRVNTEAFF.

The chain combines TRBV11-2 with TRBJ2-3, with D possibly being TRBD2 (5 bases). The CDR3 covers 15 residues. Germline loops: CDR1 SGHAT, CDR2 FQNNGV. Deletions cut 0 bases from V and 4 bases from J, with 11 bases between. The CDR3 DNA follows: TGTGCCAGCAGCTTAGATGGAGGTTGGGCAGATACGCAGTATTTT. Encoded protein: CASSLDGGWADTQYF. Full variable domain (outside the CDR3, taken from reference TRBV11-2 and TRBJ2-3): EAGVAQSPRYKIIEKRQSVAFWCNPISGHATLYWYQQILGQGPKLLIQFQNNGVVDDSQLPKDRFSAERLKGVDSTLKIQPAKLEDSAVYLCASSLDGGWADTQYFGPGTRLTVL.

This clone was seen only once. The rearrangement joins TRBV10-3 to TRBJ1-2, with 7 nucleotides matching TRBD1. The junction had 12 bases not matched to a gene; V was cut back by 10 bases and J by 4 bases. Germline V lookup: CDR1 ENHRY, CDR2 SYGVKD. This CDR3 has 14 amino acids. The CDR3 DNA sequence: TGTGCCACCCAGTCTACCCAGGGGGGCTATGGCTACACCTTC. It translates to CATQSTQGGYGYTF.

The V gene is TRBV6-4, the J gene TRBJ2-1; 10 positions match TRBD1. The junction had 4 bases not matched to a gene; V was cut back by 5 bases and J by 12 bases. Germline loops: CDR1 MRHNA, CDR2 SNTAGT. The CDR3 has 12 residues. CDR3 nucleotides: TGTGCCAGCAGTCGGGACAGGGGTAGGCAGTTCTTC. Translating it yields CASSRDRGRQFF.

The chain links TRBV7-3 to TRBJ2-2; D is perhaps TRBD1 (6 bases). The CDR3 is 15 amino acids. CDR1 and CDR2 (germline): SGHTA, FQGTGA. V was pared by 2 bases and J by 4 bases, with 11 bases between. The CDR3 here is CASSLQGPGTGELFF. In nucleotides, the CDR3 is TGTGCCAGCAGCTTACAGGGGCCGGGCACCGGGGAGCTGTTTTTT.

The J gene is TRBJ2-5, the V gene TRBV27; 7 bases are a match to TRBD2. From germline, CDR1 is MNHEY and CDR2 SMNVEV (reference sequence). The CDR3 extends over 13 amino acids. Trimming at V came to 8 bases and at J to 3 bases, leaving 6 bases not matched to a gene. The CDR3 here is CASANAGEETQYF. In DNA form, the CDR3 reads TGTGCCAGCGCGAACGCGGGGGAAGAGACCCAGTACTTC.

The table lists this clone with a count of one. The chain couples TRBV4-1 to TRBJ2-7; 7 nucleotides line up with TRBD1. The germline gives CDR1 MGHRA, CDR2 YSYEKL. Losses at the gene ends were 6 bases for V and 3 bases for J; bases not matched to a gene: 11. This CDR3 has 15 amino acids. The CDR3 bases are TGCGCCAGCAGAAGGGGGCTTGAGTCCGGCTACGAGCAGTACTTC. Its translation is CASRRGLESGYEQYF.